Listed below are T cell receptor beta chains from one sample, sequenced in a study of blood T cell repertoires in COVID-19. This table comes from immunoSEQ multiplex PCR, and its TCRdb copy is limited to in-frame clones, with some not included. The sample holds hundreds of thousands of clones, around 89% seen once. The sequenced material came from peripheral blood. These receptors originate from a woman aged 55-70 years with acute or convalescent COVID-19. Each CDR3 is given with its conserved first and last residue. Fields, in order: V gene, clone size, D gene, J gene, CDR3 protein, CDR3 DNA. The D gene is left open where the match is weak. A row's size may be missing; if present it is once, few, many or a size class.

v_call: TRBV9; clone_size: .; d_call: TRBD1; j_call: TRBJ1-1; cdr3_aa: CASSVQGAGNTEAFF; cdr3_nt: TGTGCCAGCAGCGTCCAGGGGGCAGGGAACACTGAAGCTTTCTTT
v_call: TRBV5-1; clone_size: .; d_call: TRBD1; j_call: TRBJ2-3; cdr3_aa: CASSLIGQGTDTQYF; cdr3_nt: TGCGCCAGCAGCTTGATCGGACAGGGGACAGATACGCAGTATTTT
v_call: TRBV25-1; clone_size: .; d_call: TRBD1; j_call: TRBJ2-5; cdr3_aa: CASSATTGAETQYF; cdr3_nt: TGTGCCAGCAGTGCGACGACAGGGGCTGAGACCCAGTACTTC
v_call: TRBV6-2/TRBV6-3; clone_size: .; d_call: TRBD1; j_call: TRBJ1-1; cdr3_aa: CASSYFWDSEAFF; cdr3_nt: TGTGCCAGCAGTTACTTTTGGGACAGTGAAGCTTTCTTT
v_call: TRBV29-1; clone_size: .; d_call: TRBD1; j_call: TRBJ1-1; cdr3_aa: CSALGGRGSTEAFF; cdr3_nt: TGCAGCGCTCTCGGGGGCAGGGGGAGCACTGAAGCTTTCTTT
v_call: TRBV5-1; clone_size: .; d_call: TRBD2; j_call: TRBJ2-1; cdr3_aa: CASSYGTSGRGGSYNEQFF; cdr3_nt: TGCGCCAGCAGCTATGGGACTAGCGGGAGAGGGGGCTCCTACAATGAGCAGTTCTTC
v_call: TRBV5-1; clone_size: .; d_call: TRBD1; j_call: TRBJ2-7; cdr3_aa: CASSLGGTGPYEQYF; cdr3_nt: TGCGCCAGCAGCTTGGGAGGGACAGGCCCCTACGAGCAGTACTTC
v_call: TRBV6-6; clone_size: once; d_call: .; j_call: TRBJ1-2; cdr3_aa: CASSYSGTGNYGYTF; cdr3_nt: TGTGCCAGCAGTTACTCCGGAACAGGGAACTATGGCTACACCTTC
v_call: TRBV27; clone_size: once; d_call: .; j_call: TRBJ1-1; cdr3_aa: CASSLFGGNTEAFF; cdr3_nt: TGTGCCAGCAGTTTATTCGGCGGGAACACTGAAGCTTTCTTT
v_call: TRBV6-5; clone_size: few; d_call: TRBD1; j_call: TRBJ1-2; cdr3_aa: CASRDRGGYGYTF; cdr3_nt: TGTGCCAGCAGAGACAGGGGAGGTTATGGCTACACCTTC
v_call: TRBV27; clone_size: .; d_call: TRBD1; j_call: TRBJ2-7; cdr3_aa: CASSSPGQAYEQYF; cdr3_nt: TGTGCCAGCAGTTCTCCGGGACAGGCCTACGAGCAGTACTTC
v_call: TRBV3-1/TRBV3-2; clone_size: .; d_call: .; j_call: TRBJ2-3; cdr3_aa: CASSQALTSDTQYF; cdr3_nt: TGTGCCAGCAGCCAAGCGCTAACCTCAGATACGCAGTATTTT
v_call: TRBV7-3; clone_size: .; d_call: TRBD1; j_call: TRBJ2-2; cdr3_aa: CASSLIGGASTGELFF; cdr3_nt: TGTGCCAGCAGCTTAATAGGGGGCGCGAGCACCGGGGAGCTGTTTTTT
v_call: TRBV5-4; clone_size: few; d_call: TRBD2; j_call: TRBJ2-1; cdr3_aa: CASSPGLAGDNEQFF; cdr3_nt: TGTGCCAGCAGCCCGGGACTAGCGGGGGACAATGAGCAGTTCTTC
v_call: TRBV5-5; clone_size: .; d_call: .; j_call: TRBJ1-1; cdr3_aa: CASSFNRENTEAFF; cdr3_nt: TGTGCCAGCAGCTTTAACAGGGAGAACACTGAAGCTTTCTTT
v_call: TRBV6-5; clone_size: .; d_call: .; j_call: TRBJ1-6; cdr3_aa: CASSYSSEMGSPLHF; cdr3_nt: TGTGCCAGCAGTTACTCGTCTGAGATGGGCTCACCCCTCCACTTT
v_call: TRBV4-2; clone_size: .; d_call: TRBD2; j_call: TRBJ2-1; cdr3_aa: CASSQDLAGGNNEQFF; cdr3_nt: TGTGCCAGCAGCCAGGACCTAGCGGGGGGAAACAATGAGCAGTTCTTC
v_call: TRBV27; clone_size: .; d_call: .; j_call: TRBJ1-2; cdr3_aa: CASSLSPGRGNGYTF; cdr3_nt: TGTGCCAGCAGTTTATCCCCCGGTAGGGGCAATGGCTACACCTTC
v_call: TRBV10-3; clone_size: .; d_call: .; j_call: TRBJ1-5; cdr3_aa: CAISEGQGSQPQHF; cdr3_nt: TGTGCCATCAGTGAGGGGCAGGGTAGCCAGCCCCAGCATTTT
v_call: TRBV7-9; clone_size: .; d_call: .; j_call: TRBJ1-2; cdr3_aa: CASSFYSSANYGYTF; cdr3_nt: TGTGCCAGCAGCTTTTACAGTTCAGCTAACTATGGCTACACCTTC
v_call: TRBV3-1/TRBV3-2; clone_size: .; d_call: TRBD2; j_call: TRBJ2-1; cdr3_aa: CASSQEYTSGVMDEQFF; cdr3_nt: TGTGCCAGCAGCCAAGAATATACTAGCGGGGTGATGGATGAGCAGTTCTTC
v_call: TRBV18; clone_size: .; d_call: TRBD1; j_call: TRBJ1-4; cdr3_aa: CASSPHRGGEKLFF; cdr3_nt: TGTGCCAGCTCACCACACAGGGGTGGCGAAAAACTGTTTTTT
v_call: TRBV5-1; clone_size: .; d_call: .; j_call: TRBJ1-4; cdr3_aa: CASSSGGWEKLFF; cdr3_nt: TGCGCCAGCAGCTCGGGGGGTTGGGAAAAACTGTTTTTT
v_call: TRBV28; clone_size: .; d_call: .; j_call: TRBJ2-7; cdr3_aa: CASSLYEVGGAVFYEQYF; cdr3_nt: TGTGCCAGCAGTTTATACGAAGTGGGGGGAGCAGTTTTCTACGAGCAGTACTTC
v_call: TRBV3-1/TRBV3-2; clone_size: .; d_call: .; j_call: TRBJ1-2; cdr3_aa: CASSQGSRGYLYGYTF; cdr3_nt: TGTGCCAGCAGCCAAGGATCCAGGGGCTACCTCTATGGCTACACCTTC
v_call: TRBV29-1; clone_size: .; d_call: TRBD1; j_call: TRBJ1-2; cdr3_aa: CSVEDPGGYGYTF; cdr3_nt: TGCAGCGTTGAAGATCCAGGGGGTTATGGCTACACCTTC
v_call: TRBV4-1; clone_size: .; d_call: TRBD2; j_call: TRBJ2-1; cdr3_aa: CASSQALKTSGSLRVEQFF; cdr3_nt: TGCGCCAGCAGCCAAGCCCTAAAAACTAGCGGGAGTTTGAGAGTTGAGCAGTTCTTC
v_call: TRBV6-2/TRBV6-3; clone_size: .; d_call: .; j_call: TRBJ2-2; cdr3_aa: CASSLLARIISGELFF; cdr3_nt: TGTGCCAGCAGTTTACTAGCTAGAATAATCTCCGGGGAGCTGTTTTTT
v_call: TRBV12-5; clone_size: .; d_call: .; j_call: TRBJ1-3; cdr3_aa: CASGVPGGPGNTIYF; cdr3_nt: TGTGCTAGTGGTGTACCGGGGGGCCCTGGAAACACCATATATTTT
v_call: TRBV7-9; clone_size: .; d_call: .; j_call: TRBJ1-1; cdr3_aa: CASSLAGNTEAFF; cdr3_nt: TGTGCCAGCAGCTTAGCCGGTAACACTGAAGCTTTCTTT
v_call: TRBV19; clone_size: .; d_call: TRBD1; j_call: TRBJ1-4; cdr3_aa: CASRRGQGPNEKLFF; cdr3_nt: TGTGCCAGTAGACGAGGACAGGGGCCCAATGAAAAACTGTTTTTT
v_call: TRBV7-3; clone_size: .; d_call: TRBD1; j_call: TRBJ2-2; cdr3_aa: CASSRDRSSGELFF; cdr3_nt: TGTGCCAGCAGCCGGGACAGGTCCTCCGGGGAGCTGTTTTTT
v_call: TRBV6-2/TRBV6-3; clone_size: .; d_call: TRBD1; j_call: TRBJ1-3; cdr3_aa: CASSYSGTGLGNTIYF; cdr3_nt: TGTGCCAGCAGTTACTCGGGGACAGGTCTTGGAAACACCATATATTTT
v_call: TRBV3-1/TRBV3-2; clone_size: .; d_call: .; j_call: TRBJ2-3; cdr3_aa: CASSQRPLARGTDTQYF; cdr3_nt: TGTGCCAGCAGCCAACGCCCACTAGCAAGGGGCACAGATACGCAGTATTTT
v_call: TRBV20-1; clone_size: few; d_call: .; j_call: TRBJ2-5; cdr3_aa: CSATGGETQYF; cdr3_nt: TGCAGTGCTACAGGTGGAGAGACCCAGTACTTC
v_call: TRBV2; clone_size: .; d_call: .; j_call: TRBJ2-2; cdr3_aa: CASSGTGLNTGELFF; cdr3_nt: TGTGCCAGCAGTGGAACCGGGTTGAACACCGGGGAGCTGTTTTTT
v_call: TRBV13; clone_size: once; d_call: TRBD1; j_call: TRBJ1-1; cdr3_aa: CASSIRDRINGAFF; cdr3_nt: TGTGCCAGCAGCATCCGGGACAGGATAAACGGAGCTTTCTTT
v_call: TRBV7-3; clone_size: .; d_call: TRBD1; j_call: TRBJ2-3; cdr3_aa: CASSPQGATTDTQYF; cdr3_nt: TGTGCCAGCAGCCCGCAGGGGGCCACCACAGATACGCAGTATTTT
v_call: TRBV18; clone_size: .; d_call: .; j_call: TRBJ1-1; cdr3_aa: CASSPNSLNTEAFF; cdr3_nt: TGTGCCAGCTCACCAAACAGCCTGAACACTGAAGCTTTCTTT
v_call: TRBV6-2/TRBV6-3; clone_size: .; d_call: .; j_call: TRBJ2-1; cdr3_aa: CASSHEGYYNEQFF; cdr3_nt: TGTGCCAGCAGCCACGAGGGATACTACAATGAGCAGTTCTTC
v_call: TRBV29-1; clone_size: .; d_call: .; j_call: TRBJ2-2; cdr3_aa: CSGPGAGELFF; cdr3_nt: TGCAGCGGCCCGGGTGCCGGGGAGCTGTTTTTT
v_call: TRBV18; clone_size: .; d_call: .; j_call: TRBJ1-5; cdr3_aa: CASSPERGQPQHF; cdr3_nt: TGTGCCAGCTCACCCGAGCGGGGGCAGCCCCAGCATTTT
v_call: TRBV5-6; clone_size: .; d_call: TRBD1; j_call: TRBJ1-1; cdr3_aa: CASSNTGGTEAFF; cdr3_nt: TGTGCCAGCAGCAACACAGGGGGCACTGAAGCTTTCTTT
v_call: TRBV4-1; clone_size: .; d_call: TRBD2; j_call: TRBJ2-7; cdr3_aa: CASSQSTGGLGTYEQYF; cdr3_nt: TGCGCCAGCAGCCAATCAACGGGGGGACTGGGGACCTACGAGCAGTACTTC
v_call: TRBV9; clone_size: .; d_call: TRBD1; j_call: TRBJ2-1; cdr3_aa: CASKRETGGENEQFF; cdr3_nt: TGTGCCAGCAAGCGCGAGACAGGGGGAGAAAATGAGCAGTTCTTC
v_call: TRBV10-3; clone_size: .; d_call: TRBD2; j_call: TRBJ2-3; cdr3_aa: CAISESRLAGTDTQYF; cdr3_nt: TGTGCCATCAGTGAGTCCCGACTAGCGGGCACAGATACGCAGTATTTT
v_call: TRBV2; clone_size: .; d_call: TRBD1; j_call: TRBJ1-2; cdr3_aa: CAGGGGSYGYTF; cdr3_nt: TGTGCCGGAGGGGGCGGATCCTATGGCTACACCTTC
v_call: TRBV4-1; clone_size: .; d_call: TRBD2; j_call: TRBJ2-5; cdr3_aa: CASSQHPGLAEETQYF; cdr3_nt: TGCGCCAGCAGCCAACACCCCGGACTAGCGGAAGAGACCCAGTACTTC
v_call: TRBV7-8; clone_size: few; d_call: .; j_call: TRBJ1-1; cdr3_aa: CASSPHAAMNTEAFF; cdr3_nt: TGTGCCAGCAGCCCTCACGCGGCAATGAACACTGAAGCTTTCTTT
v_call: TRBV19; clone_size: .; d_call: .; j_call: TRBJ1-2; cdr3_aa: CASSIGGTLYGYTF; cdr3_nt: TGTGCCAGTAGTATAGGTGGGACACTCTATGGCTACACCTTC
v_call: TRBV7-6; clone_size: .; d_call: TRBD1; j_call: TRBJ1-1; cdr3_aa: CASSSYRGLMNTEAFF; cdr3_nt: TGTGCCAGCAGCTCCTACAGGGGGCTAATGAACACTGAAGCTTTCTTT